Listed below are T cell receptor beta chains from one sample, sequenced in a study of beta chain features in type 1 diabetes. Here immunoSEQ multiplex PCR was the method, and the copy in TCRdb shows in-frame clones only, minus some. The sample has 500,000 to 650,000 clones; around 12% are singletons. Material: naive CD4+ T cells from blood. The origin of the receptors is a man younger than 40 with type 1 diabetes. The CDR3 runs from the conserved cysteine through the conserved F or W. The order of the fields is D gene, clone size, V gene, J gene, CDR3 protein, CDR3 DNA. D genes are given only for firm matches. Clone size is not always given. Where it is, it says once, few, many or a class for expanded clones.

>TRBD1|few|TRBV4-3|TRBJ2-5
CASSLSSGTGWETQYF
TGCGCCAGCAGCCTATCCTCCGGGACAGGGTGGGAGACCCAGTACTTC
>NA|few|TRBV5-4|TRBJ2-1
CASSLSHEQFF
TGTGCCAGCAGCTTGTCACATGAGCAGTTCTTC
>TRBD1|NA|TRBV7-9|TRBJ2-1
CASSVGQGGYNEQFF
TGTGCCAGCAGCGTTGGACAGGGGGGCTACAATGAGCAGTTCTTC
>NA|few|TRBV4-3|TRBJ2-7
CASSQDRGKGQYF
TGCGCCAGCAGCCAAGACCGAGGAAAGGGGCAGTACTTC
>NA|few|TRBV7-9|TRBJ1-1
CASSPRNTEAFF
TGTGCCAGCAGCCCGAGGAACACTGAAGCTTTCTTT
>NA|NA|TRBV9|TRBJ2-1
CASSVAPQGIYNEQFF
TGTGCCAGCAGCGTAGCACCCCAGGGTATATACAATGAGCAGTTCTTC
>TRBD1|NA|TRBV6-5|TRBJ1-5
CASRQDRGQPQHF
TGTGCCAGCAGACAAGACAGGGGTCAGCCCCAGCATTTT
>NA|few|TRBV28|TRBJ2-7
CASSRGGAREQYF
TGTGCCAGCAGTCGAGGGGGGGCAAGAGAGCAGTACTTC
>NA|NA|TRBV30|TRBJ1-2
CAGDTDKNYGYTF
TGTGCCGGAGATACCGACAAGAACTATGGCTACACCTTC
>NA|few|TRBV5-6|TRBJ2-6
CASTASRSGANVLTF
TGTGCCAGCACAGCATCCAGAAGTGGGGCCAACGTCCTGACTTTC